These 28 T cell receptor beta chains were all obtained from the same sample, sequenced in a study of regulatory T cells in long-lasting Graves disease. Relying on iRepertoire HTBI primers and Arm-PCR of CDR3 regions, the team built TCR beta libraries. Using its own MiXCR run on the multiplex PCR reads, TCRdb lists one record per CDR3 protein. The sample consists of about 560,000 distinct CDR3 sequences, 16% of them appearing once. The time point: newly diagnosed GD, antithyroid drugs for less than 3 months. Generation of the TCR library employed RNA extracted from PBMCs. These records were also assigned to another study, of T cells in Graves' hyperthyroidism and ophthalmopathy.

The specimen was peripheral blood mononuclear cells (PBMCs), collected at new diagnosis, from a patient treated with antithyroid drugs. The receptors were gathered from a man between 18 and 29 years old with Graves disease.

This clonotype was seen a handful of times. Given a much more abundant clone one base away, this may be a read error. The chain has TRBV2 and TRBJ1-5; TRBD1 might be the D (6 bases). The CDR3 covers 14 residues. From germline, CDR1 is SNHLY and CDR2 FYNNEI. The CDR3 here is CAGSEGRGNQPQHF. CDR3 sequence (DNA): TGTGCCGGCAGTGAAGGCAGGGGCAACCAGCCCCAGCATTTT. The complete variable domain, with remaining parts taken from reference TRBV2 and TRBJ1-5, reads EPEVTQTPSHQVTQMGQEVILRCVPISNHLYFYWYRQILGQKVEFLVSFYNNEISEKSEIFDDQFSVERPDGSNFTLKIRSTKLEDSAMYFCAGSEGRGNQPQHFGDGTRLSIL.

The chain has TRBV9 and TRBJ2-3; D might be TRBD2 (5 bases). The CDR3 loop spans 15 amino acids. The ends were cut back, 0 bases at V and 4 bases at J, with 12 bases in the middle. Germline values: CDR1 SGDLS, CDR2 YYNGEE. The chain's CDR3 is CASSVVEGVADTQYF. The CDR3 nucleotides are TGTGCCAGCAGCGTAGTTGAGGGAGTGGCAGATACGCAGTATTTT.

The chain combines TRBV4-2 with TRBJ2-3, with 14 bases lining up with TRBD2. Trimming removed 2 bases from V and 3 bases from J; junction bases left unmatched: 7. The germline CDR1 and CDR2 sequences are LGHNA and YNFKEQ. This CDR3 has 18 amino acids. The CDR3 region is CASSQTGTSGSGTDTQYF. The CDR3 nucleotides are TGTGCCAGCAGCCAAACCGGGACTAGCGGGAGTGGTACAGATACGCAGTATTTT.

This clonotype was seen a handful of times. The chain uses TRBV7-8 and TRBJ2-6; D may be TRBD2 (7 bases). Germline V gene sequence: CDR1 SGHVS, CDR2 FQNEAQ. This CDR3 has 16 amino acids. V lost 5 bases, J lost 4 bases, and 15 bases lay in between. The CDR3: CASSPFAGAGANVLTF. CDR3 DNA sequence: TGTGCCAGCAGCCCTTTTGCGGGGGCCGGGGCCAACGTCCTGACTTTC.

The sample holds a few counts of this clonotype. The chain employs TRBV6-5 and TRBJ2-5; no reliable D call. Trimming left V 1 base short and J 5 bases short, with 11 bases between. This CDR3 region has 14 residues. The germline V gene has CDR1 MNHEY and CDR2 SVGAGI. The CDR3, as DNA: TGTGCCAGCAGTTACTATAACGATCCGGAGACCCAGTACTTC. Encoded protein: CASSYYNDPETQYF.

The chain employs TRBV7-2 and TRBJ1-6, with 10 nucleotides matching TRBD1. The CDR3 contains 19 residues. CDR1 is SGHTA, CDR2 FQGNSA, per germline. V shed 2 bases, J shed 8 bases, and the junction held 15 bases outside the gene matches. This CDR3 is CASSLFGGQGDVGYSPLHF. CDR3 DNA: TGTGCCAGCAGCTTATTCGGAGGACAGGGGGATGTTGGGTATTCACCCCTCCACTTT.

Ten or more counts support this clonotype. The chain joins TRBV5-1 to TRBJ1-5, with D perhaps matching TRBD1 (6 bases). There are 15 residues in the CDR3. Trimming stripped 0 bases from V and 2 bases from J, with 9 bases between. Germline V gives CDR1 SGHRS, CDR2 YFSETQ. CDR3 DNA: TGCGCCAGCAGCTTGGCGACAGGAGGCAATCAGCCCCAGCATTTT. Translation: CASSLATGGNQPQHF. Full variable domain (rest looked up from reference TRBV5-1 and TRBJ1-5): KAGVTQTPRYLIKTRGQQVTLSCSPISGHRSVSWYQQTPGQGLQFLFEYFSETQRNKGNFPGRFSGRQFSNSRSEMNVSTLELGDSALYLCASSLATGGNQPQHFGDGTRLSIL.

This clonotype has a count of ten or more. The rearrangement links TRBV20-1 to TRBJ2-1; D gene uncertain. The V gene lost 0 bases and the J gene lost 10 bases, with 13 bases spanning the gap. The germline CDR1 and CDR2 sequences are DFQATT and SNEGSKA (reference sequence). This CDR3 region has 13 residues. The CDR3 is CSARDPGHLEQFF. For the CDR3, the DNA is TGCAGTGCTAGAGATCCTGGTCACCTAGAGCAGTTCTTC.

The rearrangement joins TRBV6-1 to TRBJ1-2, with a weak D call TRBD1 (6 bases). The CDR3 loop spans 15 amino acids. V was trimmed by 5 bases and J by 1 base, leaving 14 bases between them. The V gene's germline CDR1 is MNHNS and CDR2 SASEGT. The CDR3 DNA follows: TGTGCCAGCAGTCCGTTCAGGGGCAATAACTATGGCTACACCTTC. This codes for CASSPFRGNNYGYTF.

The rearrangement links TRBV19 to TRBJ2-7; D might be TRBD1 or TRBD2, each matching 5 bases. CDR1 and CDR2 (germline): LNHDA, SQIVND (reference sequence). CDR3 length: 14 residues. The V end was cut by 5 bases, the J end by 2 bases, with 13 bases between. CDR3 region: CASSLTGATYEQYF. In DNA, the CDR3 is TGTGCCAGTAGTCTCACCGGGGCTACCTACGAGCAGTACTTC.

The V and J genes are TRBV14 and TRBJ1-3; D perhaps matches TRBD1 (6 bases). The length of the CDR3 is 15 residues. V was trimmed by 4 bases and J by 2 bases, leaving 12 bases between them. The germline CDR1 and CDR2 sequences are SGHDN and FVKESK. For the CDR3, the DNA is TGTGCCAGCAGCCTAGCCACAGGGACTGGAAACACCATATATTTT. Protein: CASSLATGTGNTIYF.

The chain employs TRBV18 and TRBJ1-4, with a tentative D call TRBD1 (5 bases). The length of the CDR3 is 15 residues. Germline values: CDR1 KGHSH, CDR2 LQKENI. Between the trimmed V and J ends, which lost 5 bases and 0 bases, there was a span of 10 bases. The DNA for the CDR3 is TGTGCCAGCTCAGAAAGGGGAACAACTAATGAAAAACTGTTTTTT. Translating it yields CASSERGTTNEKLFF.

The count of this clonotype is one. The chain carries TRBV7-2 and TRBJ2-5; TRBD2 agrees at 10 bases. The germline V gene has CDR1 SGHTA and CDR2 FQGNSA. J was trimmed by 3 bases and V by 5 bases; bases with no gene match: 12. This CDR3 comprises 17 residues. CDR3 DNA: TGTGCCAGCAGCGTTCCGGGACTAGCGAATTTTGAAGAGACCCAGTACTTC. It specifies CASSVPGLANFEETQYF.

The J gene is TRBJ2-7, the V gene TRBV5-1, with D unresolved. The length of the CDR3 is 16 residues. Between the trimmed V and J ends, which lost 4 bases and 0 bases, there was a span of 17 bases. The germline CDR1 and CDR2 sequences are SGHRS and YFSETQ. DNA of the CDR3: TGCGCCAGCAGCCTAAAGAACCCGTGGTACTCCTACGAGCAGTACTTC. Protein product: CASSLKNPWYSYEQYF.

This clonotype was detected many times. J is TRBJ2-7 and V is TRBV19; D perhaps matches TRBD1 (6 bases). This CDR3 has 13 amino acids. The V end lost 7 bases, the J end lost 3 bases, and 13 bases lay between the germline ends. The germline V gene encodes CDR1 LNHDA and CDR2 SQIVND (reference sequence). The CDR3 here is CASMDSNLYEQYF. The CDR3 nucleotides read TGTGCCAGTATGGACAGCAACCTCTACGAGCAGTACTTC.

This clonotype appeared a few times. The chain is built from TRBV5-1 and TRBJ2-5, with no clear D. Germline CDR1 and CDR2: SGHRS and YFSETQ. This CDR3 spans 14 amino acids. V lost 2 bases and J 3 bases, leaving 11 bases between the germline ends. The CDR3 DNA sequence: TGCGCCAGCAGCTTAACCAGGCTTAAAGAGACCCAGTACTTC. Amino acid sequence: CASSLTRLKETQYF. The full variable domain, in which reference TRBV5-1 and TRBJ2-5 provide the parts outside the CDR3, is KAGVTQTPRYLIKTRGQQVTLSCSPISGHRSVSWYQQTPGQGLQFLFEYFSETQRNKGNFPGRFSGRQFSNSRSEMNVSTLELGDSALYLCASSLTRLKETQYFGPGTRLLVL.

The V and J genes are TRBV5-1 and TRBJ2-6, with D maybe TRBD1 (5 bases). The CDR3 extends over 17 amino acids. V lost 2 bases and J lost 0, with 12 bases in between. Germline V gene data show CDR1 as SGHRS and CDR2 as YFSETQ. This CDR3 reads CASSFDSARSGANVLTF. In DNA, the CDR3 is TGCGCCAGCAGCTTCGACAGCGCCCGCTCTGGGGCCAACGTCCTGACTTTC.

In its sample, this clonotype was seen once. The chain combines TRBV3-1 with TRBJ1-1; D remains unclear. This CDR3 contains 13 residues. V lost 7 bases to trimming and J lost 5 bases, with 14 bases between them. Germline CDR1 is LGHDT and CDR2 is YNNKEL (reference sequence). DNA for the CDR3: TGTGCCAGCACCTGGGGTCTGGGTACTGAAGCTTTCTTT. It specifies CASTWGLGTEAFF.

This clonotype was recorded at least ten times. This chain links TRBV28 with TRBJ1-1, with D tentatively TRBD1 (5 bases). Germline CDR1 is MDHEN and CDR2 is SYDVKM. The CDR3 totals 14 residues. Trimming removed 3 bases at V and 2 bases at J, with 10 bases between. CDR3 loop: CASSLLGVNTEAFF. The CDR3, as DNA: TGTGCCAGCAGTTTGTTGGGGGTTAACACTGAAGCTTTCTTT.

This clonotype appeared a few times. The chain is built from TRBV6-5 and TRBJ1-2; D perhaps matches TRBD1 (6 bases). This CDR3 comprises 16 residues. V was pared by 2 bases and J by 2 bases, with 15 bases between. Germline values: CDR1 MNHEY, CDR2 SVGAGI. In DNA form, the CDR3 reads TGTGCCAGCAGTTACCCCCGTCGGGGGCTAAACTATGGCTACACCTTC. Translated, it gives CASSYPRRGLNYGYTF.

This sequence joins TRBV20-1 and TRBJ2-7; the match to TRBD2 covers 13 bases. Germline values: CDR1 DFQATT, CDR2 SNEGSKA (reference sequence). J was trimmed by 7 bases and V by 3 bases; bases with no gene match: 9. This CDR3 is 15 amino acids long. CDR3 amino acids: CSASGTSGANREQYF. Written as DNA, the CDR3 is TGCAGTGCTAGCGGGACTAGCGGGGCAAACAGGGAGCAGTACTTC.

This clonotype turned up a few times. The gene calls are TRBV6-2 or TRBV6-3 and TRBJ1-2; D possibly corresponds to TRBD1 (6 bases). The V gene lost 0 bases and the J gene lost 1 base, with 9 bases spanning the gap. Looked up from germline, CDR1 is MNHEY and CDR2 is SVGEGT. The CDR3 has 15 amino acids. The CDR3: CASSYSSRGNYGYTF. The CDR3 coding sequence is TGTGCCAGCAGTTACTCGAGCAGGGGTAACTATGGCTACACCTTC.

Points on this clonotype: This could be a read error, since a much larger clone is one nucleotide away. This sequence joins TRBV11-1 and TRBJ2-5; the D is unclear. V lost 3 bases to trimming and J lost 11 bases, with 16 bases between them. The CDR3 runs 13 residues. Germline V gene data show CDR1 as SGHAT and CDR2 as FQDESV (reference sequence). The CDR3: CASSFLAANEQYF. Here the CDR3 DNA reads TGTGCCAGCAGCTTCCTCGCCGCCAATGAGCAGTACTTC.

The rearrangement joins TRBV7-9 to TRBJ2-1, with D possibly matching TRBD2 (6 bases). CDR1 SEHNR and CDR2 FQNEAQ come from the germline V gene (reference sequence). Trimming stripped 4 bases from V and 10 bases from J, with 20 bases between. The CDR3 spans 15 residues. CDR3 bases: TGTGCCAGCAGCTCCTTTGCCCGCGGGGAGCCGGAGCAGTTCTTC. Its protein is CASSSFARGEPEQFF.

V and J are TRBV5-1 and TRBJ2-1; 11 nucleotides align to TRBD2. CDR3 length: 17 residues. Germline loops: CDR1 SGHRS, CDR2 YFSETQ. V was clipped by 3 bases and J by 4 bases; unmatched bases: 9. CDR3 in DNA: TGCGCCAGCAGCTCGTCGACTAGCGGGACCCCTTACAATGAGCAGTTCTTC. Translating gives CASSSSTSGTPYNEQFF.

This clonotype occurred many times. J is TRBJ2-7 and V is TRBV3-1, with 8 bases lining up with TRBD1. The CDR3 covers 15 residues. In germline, CDR1 is LGHDT, CDR2 YNNKEL (reference sequence). V was pared by 5 bases and J by 5 bases, with 11 bases of the junction left unmatched. CDR3 nucleotides: TGTGCCAGCAGCTTACCCGGACAGGGTATCGACGAGCAGTACTTC. This gives the protein CASSLPGQGIDEQYF.

This clonotype has ten or more counts. The V gene is TRBV20-1, the J gene TRBJ2-3; the D gene is possibly TRBD2 (5 bases). The CDR3 runs 16 residues. V gave up 2 bases and J gave up 1 base, with 16 bases separating them. Germline CDR1 DFQATT, CDR2 SNEGSKA (reference sequence). CDR3 amino acids: CSARPRGLRRTDTQYF. The CDR3 nucleotides are TGCAGTGCTAGACCGCGAGGACTCCGCCGCACAGATACGCAGTATTTT.

The chain has TRBV11-2 and TRBJ2-1; D possibly corresponds to TRBD2 (6 bases). The CDR3 covers 16 residues. Trimming stripped 1 base from V and 5 bases from J, with 15 bases between. Germline loops: CDR1 SGHAT, CDR2 FQNNGV. CDR3 sequence (DNA): TGTGCCAGCAGCTTAGGAAGACGGGAGTCGGACAATGAGCAGTTCTTC. Protein: CASSLGRRESDNEQFF.